This T cell receptor (beta chain) stems from a study of cytomegalovirus exposure and HLA in healthy donors. Germline V gene sequence: CDR1 KGHSH, CDR2 LQKENI. CDR3 length: 12 amino acids. Between the trimmed V and J ends, which lost 2 bases and 11 bases, there was a span of 11 bases. The primer mix had 60 Vbeta and 13 Jbeta primers. Method: immunoSEQ multiplex PCR; TCRdb's copy keeps in-frame clones and lacks some. The sample records some 120,000 clones, roughly a tenth being singletons. This clone was recorded a few times. As yet, its antigen is unknown. Regarding the study as a whole: Listed as cytomegalovirus-associated were around 160 TCR beta chains. Later analysis indicated greater clonal expansion among HLA-associated TCR beta chains than among equally common other chains. The CMV antigen specificity of a few CMV-associated chains was confirmed through in vitro analysis. Most CMV-associated TCR beta chains were later found to appear HLA-restricted.

The sample taken for sequencing was PBMCs. This sequence joins TRBV18 and TRBJ2-3; maybe TRBD2 (7 bases). This receptor was identified in a woman aged 18 to 35 in good health and CMV-seropositive. The CDR3 DNA is TGTGCCAGCTCACCAGCGGGGGCCGAGCAGTATTTT. Its translation: CASSPAGAEQYF.